This entry features one T cell receptor beta chain sequence. It lacks a known antigen. No base qualities exist here, and no much larger clone lies one base off it. This specimen belongs to a study of blood T cell repertoires in COVID-19 (dated by TCRdb to 2019 to 2021). About the investigation overall: The collaborator samples originated in the United States, Italy and Spain and spanned the acute and convalescent phases of COVID-19. The prospective study material was composed of cDNA or gDNA derived from T cells, B-cell-depleted T cells, or PBMCs. Subjects who had been exposed to COVID-19, were actively infected with it, or had recovered from it provided the deeply sampled blood TCRbeta repertoires that made up the dataset. The repertoires were released in a freely available public database intended as a resource for research on the immune response to SARS-CoV-2. The samples were drawn from two sources: the first 160 participants of the ongoing ImmuneRACE study, and 1,000 to 1,500 subjects contributed by 6 global collaborators. The sample metadata nearly always contained a de-identified subject ID, COVID-19 status, age in years and sex. Where HLA class I and class II types were available, the types were taken from metadata supplied by the sample provider, not from assay-based typing. The research as a whole found: The quantity of clinical and demographic metadata differed by source and by participant and was supplied without curation.

The immunoSEQ Assay, a bias-controlled multiplex PCR, was used to amplify TCRbeta CDR3 regions from genomic DNA. The paper's data handling went like this. Nucleated cell counts per sample were estimated from amplification of reference gene primers within the assay. To quantify the absolute abundance of each unique TCRbeta CDR3 rearrangement, sequence reads were collapsed and filtered. For each sample, productive Simpson clonality was calculated as the square root of Simpson's diversity index over productive rearrangements. TCRdb retrieved this table from immuneACCESS and kept in-frame rearrangements only. Not all clones are present; in checked studies, unresolved V genes account for under half, and no reason is known for the remainder. The D gene and trimming were derived from the DNA, and the V and J assignments and clone size from that table. The sample table holds about 440,000 clones, of which roughly 87% were seen once. The top ten clones comprise about 0.63% of the sample.

V is shortened by 4 bases, J by 1 base, and the region joining them spans 7 bases. The CDR3, from cysteine to phenylalanine, totals 13 residues. The DNA shown is the 39-base CDR3, in frame from base 1. CDR1 KGHSY and CDR2 FQNENV were looked up in the germline V gene. Enrolling through a virtual design, the prospective study's participants ranged in age from roughly 18 to 89 years and lived across some 23 United States geographic areas. In the prospective study, participants were assigned to cohorts based on the clinical history participants reported in a screening survey and a study questionnaire. Recovered participants in ImmuneRACE Cohort 3 were defined by two consecutive negative NP/OP PCR tests, clearance by a healthcare professional, or resolution of symptoms. Mobile phlebotomists in the prospective study collected whole blood, serum and a nasopharyngeal or oropharyngeal swab from every participant. Over a 2-month period, participants in the prospective study had the option of providing additional blood draws and questionnaires. Prospective study blood samples were shipped either frozen or at room temperature before DNA extraction.

The chain uses TRBV16 and TRBJ1-1; the D gene cannot be named for sure. The receptor was isolated from a young man who had recovered from COVID-19. The specimen sequenced was PBMCs or T cells enriched from blood (not recorded which). The CDR3 protein: CASSRQENTEAFF. The base sequence is TGTGCCAGCAGCCGGCAGGAGAACACTGAAGCTTTCTTT.